One sample yielded the 29 T cell receptor beta chains listed below, sequenced in a study of blood T cell repertoires in COVID-19. Clones were read by immunoSEQ multiplex PCR, and TCRdb kept only the in-frame ones, dropping some. The table includes 200,000 to 250,000 clones, about 85% detected once. Source material: PBMCs or T cells enriched from blood (not recorded which). The receptors were sampled from a man aged 35-49 years who had recovered from COVID-19.

Only one count was recorded for this clone. The chain is built from TRBV9 and TRBJ2-7, with D perhaps TRBD2 (5 bases). The V and J ends lost 0 bases and 3 bases respectively, with 10 bases between them. The CDR3 has 14 amino acids. Germline CDR1 reads SGDLS; CDR2 reads YYNGEE. The CDR3 nucleotides read TGTGCCAGCAGCGTAGGTGTAGAGGGCTACGAGCAGTACTTC. Amino acid sequence: CASSVGVEGYEQYF.

This chain links TRBV4-3 with TRBJ2-7; 11 nucleotides match TRBD2. The CDR3 contains 15 residues. Trimming removed 1 base from V and 3 bases from J; junction bases left unmatched: 2. The germline gives CDR1 LGHNA, CDR2 YSLEER. The CDR3 bases are TGCGCCAGCAGCCAAGGGGGACTAGCGGTCTACGAGCAGTACTTC. Translated, it gives CASSQGGLAVYEQYF.

V and J are TRBV19 and TRBJ2-7; perhaps TRBD1 as D (5 bases). The ends were cut back, 4 bases at V and 0 bases at J, with 10 bases in the middle. There are 14 residues in the CDR3. Per the germline V gene, CDR1 is LNHDA and CDR2 is SQIVND (reference sequence). In DNA, the CDR3 is TGTGCCAGTAGTAAGGGGATCCGCTCCTACGAGCAGTACTTC. It translates to CASSKGIRSYEQYF.

The genes are TRBV7-6 and TRBJ2-7; 7 bases are shared with TRBD1. The germline CDR1 and CDR2 sequences are SGHVS and FNYEAQ. This CDR3 has 14 amino acids. V trimming: 1 base; J trimming: 2 bases; junction bases outside the gene matches: 2. The CDR3 nucleotides are TGTGCCAGCAGCTTAGGGACAGGAACCTACGAGCAGTACTTC. It specifies CASSLGTGTYEQYF.

This clone has more than one count but fewer than ten. The CDR3 protein is CASSKKTQGNNEQFF. Written as DNA, the CDR3 is TGTGCCAGCAGCAAAAAGACCCAGGGGAACAATGAGCAGTTCTTC. The gene calls are TRBV11-3 and TRBJ2-1; a possible D gene is TRBD1 (6 bases). Germline values: CDR1 SGHNT, CDR2 YENEEA. This CDR3 comprises 15 residues. Trimming cost V 5 bases and J 5 bases, with 16 bases left between them. The full variable domain, rest sourced from reference TRBV11-3 and TRBJ2-1, is EAGVVQSPRYKIIEKKQPVAFWCNPISGHNTLYWYLQNLGQGPELLIRYENEEAVDDSQLPKDRFSAERLKGVDSTLKIQPAELGDSAVYLCASSKKTQGNNEQFFGPGTRLTVL.

The chain recombines TRBV9 with TRBJ1-1, with D perhaps matching TRBD1 (5 bases). Trimming removed 0 bases at V and 0 bases at J, with 12 bases between. Looked up from germline, CDR1 is SGDLS and CDR2 is YYNGEE. The CDR3 loop spans 16 amino acids. The CDR3 DNA sequence: TGTGCCAGCAGCGTAGCAGGGCAGGGCATGAACACTGAAGCTTTCTTT. The encoded protein is CASSVAGQGMNTEAFF.

The V call is TRBV3-1 (or the pseudogene TRBV3-2), the J call TRBJ2-1; 11 bases fit TRBD2. The CDR3 loop spans 13 amino acids. Per germline, CDR1 LGHDT and CDR2 YNNKEL (reference sequence). V was clipped by 4 bases and J by 7 bases; unmatched bases: 0. CDR3 in DNA: TGTGCCAGCAGCCGGACTAGCGGGAATGAGCAGTTCTTC. Translated, it gives CASSRTSGNEQFF.

The chain joins TRBV5-1 to TRBJ1-1; no definite D call. V was clipped by 4 bases and J by 0 bases, with 16 bases between them. CDR3 length: 16 amino acids. Germline CDR1 and CDR2: SGHRS and YFSETQ. The chain's CDR3 is CASSAGSGVLNTEAFF. As DNA, the CDR3 is TGCGCCAGCAGCGCGGGATCCGGTGTGTTGAACACTGAAGCTTTCTTT.

The chain carries TRBV27 and TRBJ2-7; TRBD1 is a possible D gene (5 bases). The CDR3 spans 14 residues. The germline gives CDR1 MNHEY, CDR2 SMNVEV (reference sequence). V shed 3 bases and J shed 3 bases, with 12 bases lying between them. DNA for the CDR3: TGTGCCAGCAGTTTTACAGGTAACGTCTACGAGCAGTACTTC. Translating it yields CASSFTGNVYEQYF.

In this sample, this clone turned up once. The chain carries TRBV5-5 and TRBJ1-5; TRBD1 might be the D (6 bases). Trimming stripped 5 bases from V and 4 bases from J, with 16 bases between. The length of the CDR3 is 15 residues. Germline CDR1 reads SGHKS; CDR2 reads YYEKEE (reference sequence). CDR3 DNA: TGTGCCAGCAGTCTCCGACCAGGGGATAATCAGCCCCAGCATTTT. This gives the protein CASSLRPGDNQPQHF.

The gene calls are TRBV5-5 and TRBJ2-3, with D possibly matching TRBD2 (6 bases). Germline CDR1 SGHKS, CDR2 YYEKEE (reference sequence). This CDR3 is 15 amino acids long. Trimming took 0 bases from V and 5 from J, leaving 13 bases between them. The CDR3: CASSLDPPAGDTQYF. CDR3 nucleotide sequence: TGTGCCAGCAGCTTGGATCCACCAGCGGGAGATACGCAGTATTTT.

This rearrangement joins TRBV9 to TRBJ2-5; tentative D call: TRBD2 (6 bases). The V end was cut by 2 bases, the J end by 5 bases, with 13 bases between. The CDR3 has 14 amino acids. Germline CDR1 is SGDLS and CDR2 is YYNGEE. CDR3 sequence reads: CASSVDPGGETQYF. For the CDR3, the DNA is TGTGCCAGCAGCGTCGACCCCGGAGGGGAGACCCAGTACTTC.

The V call is TRBV7-9, the J call TRBJ2-7; 8 nucleotides line up with TRBD2. The CDR3 covers 15 residues. The germline CDR1 and CDR2 sequences are SEHNR and FQNEAQ (reference sequence). Unmatched junction bases numbered 5, after V lost 0 bases and J lost 4 bases. DNA of the CDR3: TGTGCCAGCAGCTTAGCTGGCGGGAGGATGTACGAGCAGTACTTC. Encoded protein: CASSLAGGRMYEQYF.

The sample holds many counts of this clone. The V gene is TRBV18, the J gene TRBJ2-3; TRBD2 matches 10 bases. Germline V CDR1 and CDR2: KGHSH, LQKENI. Trimming took 3 bases from V and 1 from J; bases not matched to a gene: 7. The CDR3 is 17 amino acids. The CDR3 DNA reads TGTGCCAGCTCACCGGTCAATGGACTAGCGGGCACAGATACGCAGTATTTT. Its protein product is CASSPVNGLAGTDTQYF.

This chain links TRBV29-1 with TRBJ1-1, with D unresolved. Trimming took 4 bases from V and 3 from J, leaving 15 bases between them. Per germline, CDR1 SQVTM and CDR2 ANQGSEA. CDR3 length equals 14 residues. The CDR3 nucleotides are TGCAGCGTTGCGACTTACTTTTCCCACACTGAAGCTTTCTTT. Encoded protein: CSVATYFSHTEAFF.

The chain is built from TRBV2 and TRBJ2-7, with 8 bases fitting TRBD2. The CDR3 length is 15 residues. Germline trimming cut 4 bases from V and 2 bases from J; bases unmatched to any gene: 7. CDR1 and CDR2 from the germline V gene are SNHLY and FYNNEI. CDR3 nucleotides: TGTGCCAGCAGTGGAATCAAAGCGGGAGCCTACGAGCAGTACTTC. Its protein product is CASSGIKAGAYEQYF.

The rearrangement uses TRBV7-3 and TRBJ2-5; 8 bases fit TRBD2. CDR1 is SGHTA and CDR2 is FQGTGA in the germline V gene. The CDR3 spans 13 residues. V trimming: 7 bases; J trimming: 7 bases; junction bases outside the gene matches: 8. CDR3 residues: CASTQGAGGTQYF. CDR3 coding DNA: TGTGCCAGCACCCAAGGGGCGGGGGGGACCCAGTACTTC. The complete variable domain, with remaining parts taken from reference TRBV7-3 and TRBJ2-5, reads GAGVSQTPSNKVTEKGKYVELRCDPISGHTALYWYRQSLGQGPEFLIYFQGTGAADDSGLPNDRFFAVRPEGSVSTLKIQRTERGDSAVYLCASTQGAGGTQYFGPGTRLLVL.

The rearrangement joins TRBV11-3 to TRBJ2-6, with TRBD1 identical over 10 bases. The CDR3 runs to 17 residues. Germline-derived CDR1 and CDR2 are SGHNT and YENEEA. V gave up 3 bases and J gave up 4 bases; unmatched junction bases: 6. The CDR3 reads CASSFGTGDAGANVLTF. The CDR3 DNA follows: TGTGCCAGCAGCTTCGGGACAGGGGACGCCGGGGCCAACGTCCTGACTTTC.

In its sample, this clone was seen once. The gene calls are TRBV3-1 (or the pseudogene TRBV3-2) and TRBJ2-7; weak D call: TRBD1 (5 bases). CDR3 length: 15 amino acids. The germline V gene encodes CDR1 LGHDT and CDR2 YNNKEL (reference sequence). V was cut by 1 base and J by 6 bases, with 16 bases left in between. CDR3 in DNA: TGTGCCAGCAGCCAAGTTGGGCAGGGCCCCTCCGAGCAGTACTTC. This encodes CASSQVGQGPSEQYF.

This chain joins TRBV19 and TRBJ1-1, with TRBD1 matching 7 bases. The CDR3 has 14 residues. Germline CDR1 and CDR2: LNHDA and SQIVND (reference sequence). The V segment lost 6 bases and the J segment 5 bases; nucleotides outside the gene matches: 9. This CDR3 is CASRPQGWGTEAFF. Written as DNA, the CDR3 is TGTGCCAGTAGGCCACAGGGGTGGGGAACTGAAGCTTTCTTT.

This sequence joins TRBV27 and TRBJ2-7, with 9 positions matching TRBD1. CDR1 is MNHEY, CDR2 SMNVEV, per germline (reference sequence). CDR3 size: 15 residues. Losses at the gene ends were 5 bases for V and 3 bases for J; bases not matched to a gene: 8. CDR3 in DNA: TGTGCCAGCAGTGCCCCGGGACAGGGCCACTACGAGCAGTACTTC. Its protein product is CASSAPGQGHYEQYF.

The CDR3 is CASVRGRGTGELFF. The DNA of the CDR3 is TGTGCCAGCGTACGGGGGAGGGGCACCGGGGAGCTGTTTTTT. This chain connects TRBV7-2 to TRBJ2-2, with 7 bases identical to TRBD2. This CDR3 has 14 residues. V shed 8 bases, J shed 4 bases, and the junction held 7 bases outside the gene matches. The germline V gene has CDR1 SGHTA and CDR2 FQGNSA.

V usage is TRBV10-3 and J usage is TRBJ2-3, with D maybe TRBD1 (6 bases). The CDR3 has 15 amino acids. With 4 bases removed from V and 2 bases from J, the gap between germline ends came to 13 bases. Germline-derived CDR1 and CDR2 are ENHRY and SYGVKD. The CDR3 protein is CAISADRTPTDTQYF. The CDR3 DNA is TGTGCCATCAGTGCCGACAGGACGCCCACAGATACGCAGTATTTT.

This clone was detected a few times. The chain has TRBV10-1 and TRBJ1-1; 10 bases are a match to TRBD1. The V gene end was trimmed by 0 bases and the J gene end by 6 bases; junction bases not matched to a gene: 4. CDR1 is WNHNN, CDR2 SYGVQD, per germline (reference sequence). This CDR3 has 15 residues. The CDR3, as DNA: TGCGCCAGCAGTGAGTCGGGACAGGGGAGGTCTGAAGCTTTCTTT. The encoded protein is CASSESGQGRSEAFF.

This chain links TRBV7-2 with TRBJ2-7; a possible D gene is TRBD1 (6 bases). Trimming removed 1 base at V and 4 bases at J, with 14 bases between. The germline gives CDR1 SGHTA, CDR2 FQGNSA. This CDR3 contains 15 residues. The CDR3 sequence is CASSLGGGVGYEQYF. Here the CDR3 DNA reads TGTGCCAGCAGCTTAGGAGGGGGAGTGGGGTACGAGCAGTACTTC.

V gene TRBV23-1 combines with J gene TRBJ2-7, with TRBD1 matching over 8 bases. TRBV23-1 is labeled an ORF, and its function is uncertain. The CDR3 runs to 20 residues. Trimming removed 5 bases from V and 2 bases from J; junction bases left unmatched: 23. CDR3 protein: CASSKLYSGQGLSFAYEQYF. The CDR3 DNA sequence: TGCGCCAGCAGTAAGCTTTACAGCGGACAGGGTCTTTCTTTCGCCTACGAGCAGTACTTC.

This clone was seen a few times. The chain joins TRBV5-1 to TRBJ2-3, with 7 nucleotides matching TRBD2. This CDR3 contains 16 residues. The junction had 7 bases not matched to a gene; V was cut back by 0 bases and J by 3 bases. The V gene's germline CDR1 is SGHRS and CDR2 YFSETQ. The CDR3 here is CASSLGSGTITDTQYF. In nucleotides, the CDR3 is TGCGCCAGCAGCTTGGGGTCCGGGACTATTACAGATACGCAGTATTTT.

The gene calls are TRBV2 and TRBJ1-1, with unresolved D. V was trimmed by 7 bases and J by 1 base, leaving 4 bases between them. CDR3 length: 11 amino acids. The V gene's germline CDR1 is SNHLY and CDR2 FYNNEI. Written as DNA, the CDR3 is TGTGCCAGCACTCGGAACACTGAAGCTTTCTTT. It is translated as CASTRNTEAFF. Using reference TRBV2 and TRBJ1-1 for the parts outside the CDR3, the full variable domain is EPEVTQTPSHQVTQMGQEVILRCVPISNHLYFYWYRQILGQKVEFLVSFYNNEISEKSEIFDDQFSVERPDGSNFTLKIRSTKLEDSAMYFCASTRNTEAFFGQGTRLTVV.

This chain links TRBV6-5 with TRBJ2-7, with D perhaps matching TRBD1 (6 bases). The CDR3 runs to 14 residues. Germline V lookup: CDR1 MNHEY, CDR2 SVGAGI. Trimming removed 5 bases from V and 4 bases from J, with 15 bases in between. The CDR3 here is CASSPPGTRYEQYF. In nucleotides, the CDR3 is TGTGCCAGCAGTCCTCCCGGGACACGTTACGAGCAGTACTTC.